These T cell receptor beta chains were read from a single sample in a study of blood T cells in healthy people across ages. TCRdb fed the 5' RACE reads into MiXCR, producing one record per CDR3 protein. The sample lists about 1.8 million distinct CDR3 sequences, less than 50% occurring once. Material for sequencing was blood. The receptor set was obtained from a woman aged 40 to 49 in good health. CDR3s include the opening cysteine and the closing phenylalanine or tryptophan. D genes are given only for firm matches. Clone size is shown for a subset of rows, as once, few, many or a class of expanded clone.

j_call: TRBJ2-7
d_call: TRBD2
clone_size: .
v_call: TRBV27
cdr3_nt: TGTGCCAGCAGTACACCCCGGGGGGGGGCCTACGAGCAGTACTTC
cdr3_aa: CASSTPRGGAYEQYF

j_call: TRBJ2-3
d_call: .
clone_size: .
v_call: TRBV6-2/TRBV6-3
cdr3_nt: TGTGCCAGCAGCTTTGGAGGCGGGGTTGGTACGCAGTATTTT
cdr3_aa: CASSFGGGVGTQYF

j_call: TRBJ1-5
d_call: .
clone_size: few
v_call: TRBV6-2/TRBV6-3
cdr3_nt: TGTGCTCACAGCGGATTCCCCCCTCAGCCCCAGCATTTT
cdr3_aa: CAHSGFPPQPQHF

j_call: TRBJ2-5
d_call: .
clone_size: .
v_call: TRBV6-6
cdr3_nt: TGTGCCAGCAGAGGGGGTCGGGGGGCCCAGGAGACCCAGTACTTC
cdr3_aa: CASRGGRGAQETQYF

j_call: TRBJ1-6
d_call: TRBD1
clone_size: once
v_call: TRBV5-1
cdr3_nt: TGCGCCAGCAGCTTGGTGGGGACAGGGGAAGAATCACCCCTCCACTTT
cdr3_aa: CASSLVGTGEESPLHF

j_call: TRBJ2-7
d_call: TRBD1
clone_size: .
v_call: TRBV10-3
cdr3_nt: TGTGCCATCGGGACAGGCGAGAACTACGAGCAGTACTTC
cdr3_aa: CAIGTGENYEQYF

j_call: TRBJ1-2
d_call: .
clone_size: .
v_call: TRBV15
cdr3_nt: TGTGCCACCAGCAGAGATCAGAAAGAAGGAGGCTACACCTTC
cdr3_aa: CATSRDQKEGGYTF

j_call: TRBJ2-5
d_call: .
clone_size: .
v_call: TRBV20-1
cdr3_nt: TGCAGTGCTAGAGATTTAGGGGCGGTGTGGCGACAAGAGACCCAGTACTTC
cdr3_aa: CSARDLGAVWRQETQYF

j_call: TRBJ2-3
d_call: .
clone_size: .
v_call: TRBV2
cdr3_nt: TGTGCCAGCACCGGGGAAGATACGCAGTATTTT
cdr3_aa: CASTGEDTQYF

j_call: TRBJ2-6
d_call: .
clone_size: few
v_call: TRBV4-1
cdr3_nt: TGCGCCAGCAGCCAAGTAGGGCACCCTGGGGCCAACGTCCTGACTTTC
cdr3_aa: CASSQVGHPGANVLTF

j_call: TRBJ2-4
d_call: TRBD1
clone_size: .
v_call: TRBV4-3
cdr3_nt: TGCGCCAGCAGCCAAGATCCCGCAGGGGGTAGGATAGCAGGGGAGCAGTACTTC
cdr3_aa: CASSQDPAGGRIAGEQYF

j_call: TRBJ2-1
d_call: .
clone_size: .
v_call: TRBV29-1
cdr3_nt: TGCAGCGTTGACCTGGGCCGAATCTCCTGCAATGAGCAGTTCTTC
cdr3_aa: CSVDLGRISCNEQFF

j_call: TRBJ2-5
d_call: .
clone_size: .
v_call: TRBV6-5
cdr3_nt: TGTGCCAGCAGTTATTGGGGAGGAGGGGAGACCCAGTACTTC
cdr3_aa: CASSYWGGGETQYF

j_call: TRBJ1-4
d_call: .
clone_size: .
v_call: TRBV5-1
cdr3_nt: TGCGCCAGCAGCTTGGAGGTGGGCCCGAAACAGGGACTGTTTTTT
cdr3_aa: CASSLEVGPKQGLFF

j_call: TRBJ2-5
d_call: .
clone_size: .
v_call: TRBV7-2
cdr3_nt: TGTGCCAGCCCCCCCCCTGCGGGGTTAACGACCCAGTACTTC
cdr3_aa: CASPPPAGLTTQYF

j_call: TRBJ2-1
d_call: .
clone_size: once
v_call: TRBV28
cdr3_nt: TGTGCCAGCACCGACGGGGGCGGGGGAGTGGTTGAGCAGTTCTTC
cdr3_aa: CASTDGGGGVVEQFF

j_call: TRBJ1-4
d_call: .
clone_size: .
v_call: TRBV29-1
cdr3_nt: TGCAGCGCCTCACAGGGTTTGCTTGAAAAACTGTTTTTT
cdr3_aa: CSASQGLLEKLFF

j_call: TRBJ1-2
d_call: .
clone_size: few
v_call: TRBV6-1
cdr3_nt: TGTGCCAGCAGTGAAGCATCGGGCAGGGGCGTAGGCTACACCTTC
cdr3_aa: CASSEASGRGVGYTF

j_call: TRBJ2-5
d_call: TRBD1
clone_size: few
v_call: TRBV11-2
cdr3_nt: TGTGCCAGCAGGAAGCAGGGGGCTTGGGAGCAGTACTTC
cdr3_aa: CASRKQGAWEQYF

j_call: TRBJ2-7
d_call: .
clone_size: .
v_call: TRBV6-6
cdr3_nt: TGTGCCAGCATGGTGGGCAGGGGGGACTACGAGCAGTACTTC
cdr3_aa: CASMVGRGDYEQYF

j_call: TRBJ2-1
d_call: TRBD2
clone_size: .
v_call: TRBV27
cdr3_nt: TGTGCCAGCAAAGGGACTACAGTCAGCAATGAGCAGTTCTTC
cdr3_aa: CASKGTTVSNEQFF

j_call: TRBJ2-5
d_call: .
clone_size: once
v_call: TRBV28
cdr3_nt: TGTGCCAGCAGTTCGGGGGTAGCAGGCGAGACCCAGTACTTC
cdr3_aa: CASSSGVAGETQYF

j_call: TRBJ2-1
d_call: .
clone_size: .
v_call: TRBV14
cdr3_nt: TGTGCCAGCAGCCAACCGGGGCGCCTCAATGAGCAGTTCTTC
cdr3_aa: CASSQPGRLNEQFF

j_call: TRBJ2-5
d_call: TRBD2
clone_size: many
v_call: TRBV3-1
cdr3_nt: TGTGCCAGCAGCCCGGGGACTAACCAGTACTTC
cdr3_aa: CASSPGTNQYF

j_call: TRBJ2-5
d_call: .
clone_size: few
v_call: TRBV4-3
cdr3_nt: TGCGCCAGCAGCCCGCAAAGGGGGGGGCCACAAGAGACCCAGTACTTC
cdr3_aa: CASSPQRGGPQETQYF

j_call: TRBJ1-2
d_call: .
clone_size: .
v_call: TRBV5-4
cdr3_nt: TGTGCCAGCAGCGAAGGGGAGGGAATTAACTATGGCTACACCTTC
cdr3_aa: CASSEGEGINYGYTF

j_call: TRBJ2-5
d_call: .
clone_size: few
v_call: TRBV4-3
cdr3_nt: TGCGCCAGCAGCCATGGGGGGCGCGGGGAAGAGACCCAGTACTTC
cdr3_aa: CASSHGGRGEETQYF

j_call: TRBJ2-1
d_call: .
clone_size: .
v_call: TRBV14
cdr3_nt: TGTGCCAGCAGCCAAAGTGGGATTGGGTCCTACAATGAGCAGTTCTTC
cdr3_aa: CASSQSGIGSYNEQFF

j_call: TRBJ2-3
d_call: TRBD1
clone_size: few
v_call: TRBV12-3/TRBV12-4
cdr3_nt: TGTGCCAGCAGTTTGAGACAGGGAACGCAGTATTTT
cdr3_aa: CASSLRQGTQYF

j_call: TRBJ2-1
d_call: TRBD1
clone_size: few
v_call: TRBV7-2
cdr3_nt: TGTGCCAGCAGCTTGGGGACAGGGAGGGAGCAGTTCTTC
cdr3_aa: CASSLGTGREQFF

j_call: TRBJ2-1
d_call: .
clone_size: once
v_call: TRBV7-6
cdr3_nt: TGTGCCAGCATCTCGGAGGGGGTTGGTGAGCAGTTCTTC
cdr3_aa: CASISEGVGEQFF

j_call: TRBJ2-5
d_call: TRBD1
clone_size: .
v_call: TRBV6-2/TRBV6-3
cdr3_nt: TGTGCCAGCAGTTACCTCAGACAGGGGCACCAAGAGACCCAGTACTTC
cdr3_aa: CASSYLRQGHQETQYF

j_call: TRBJ2-7
d_call: TRBD2
clone_size: .
v_call: TRBV7-2
cdr3_nt: TGTGCCAGCAGCTTAGCGGGAGCTAGCGGGGGCACCCAGCAGTACTTC
cdr3_aa: CASSLAGASGGTQQYF

j_call: TRBJ2-7
d_call: TRBD1
clone_size: .
v_call: TRBV7-2
cdr3_nt: TGTGCCAGCAGCGTGGACAGGGTGAGCTCCTACGAGCAGTACTTC
cdr3_aa: CASSVDRVSSYEQYF

j_call: TRBJ2-5
d_call: .
clone_size: .
v_call: TRBV11-3
cdr3_nt: TGTGCCAGCAGTTTTACCGGCCTTGGGTACTTC
cdr3_aa: CASSFTGLGYF

j_call: TRBJ1-1
d_call: .
clone_size: .
v_call: TRBV7-9
cdr3_nt: TGTGCCAGCAGCACCTCTACGAACACTGAAGCTTTCTTT
cdr3_aa: CASSTSTNTEAFF

j_call: TRBJ2-7
d_call: TRBD1
clone_size: .
v_call: TRBV20-1
cdr3_nt: TGCAGTGCTTCCCACCCGGGACAGGGGGCGCGAGATGGATACGAGCAGTACTTC
cdr3_aa: CSASHPGQGARDGYEQYF

j_call: TRBJ2-6
d_call: TRBD2
clone_size: few
v_call: TRBV7-9
cdr3_nt: TGTGCCAGCCCGAAGACTAGCGGGGGATCAGGGGCCAACGTCCTGACTTTC
cdr3_aa: CASPKTSGGSGANVLTF

j_call: TRBJ1-2
d_call: .
clone_size: .
v_call: TRBV6-5
cdr3_nt: TGTGCCAGCACCCAAGGGGGGCTCGGGGGCTACACCTTC
cdr3_aa: CASTQGGLGGYTF

j_call: TRBJ2-6
d_call: .
clone_size: .
v_call: TRBV7-8
cdr3_nt: TGTGCCAGCAGCTTAGGGGCGGCCTCTGGGGCCAACGTCCTGACTTTC
cdr3_aa: CASSLGAASGANVLTF

j_call: TRBJ1-5
d_call: .
clone_size: few
v_call: TRBV24-1
cdr3_nt: TGTGCCACCAGCAGTGGGGGGCAGGGCAATCAGCCCCAGCATTTT
cdr3_aa: CATSSGGQGNQPQHF

j_call: TRBJ1-4
d_call: .
clone_size: .
v_call: TRBV4-3
cdr3_nt: TGCGCCAGCAGCTTCCAACAGGCTGTGGGTGAAAAACTGTTTTTT
cdr3_aa: CASSFQQAVGEKLFF

j_call: TRBJ1-4
d_call: TRBD1
clone_size: .
v_call: TRBV7-9
cdr3_nt: TGTGCCAGCAGCAAACCGGGACAGGGTAATGAAAAACTGTTTTTT
cdr3_aa: CASSKPGQGNEKLFF

j_call: TRBJ1-1
d_call: .
clone_size: .
v_call: TRBV20-1
cdr3_nt: TGCAGTGCCAGGGTGGGGAGCTTTGCTGAAGCTTTCTTT
cdr3_aa: CSARVGSFAEAFF

j_call: TRBJ2-3
d_call: .
clone_size: few
v_call: TRBV4-2
cdr3_nt: TGTGCCAGCAGCCAGGAAGGGGCGGCCTCAGATACGCAGTATTTT
cdr3_aa: CASSQEGAASDTQYF

j_call: TRBJ2-1
d_call: TRBD2
clone_size: .
v_call: TRBV28
cdr3_nt: TGTGCCAGCGGGGGCGGGGGGGCCATTAATGAGCAGTTCTTC
cdr3_aa: CASGGGGAINEQFF

j_call: TRBJ2-7
d_call: TRBD1
clone_size: .
v_call: TRBV20-1
cdr3_nt: TGCAGTGCCTCAAGGGGACAGGGGGCGTCCGAGCAGTACTTC
cdr3_aa: CSASRGQGASEQYF

j_call: TRBJ1-4
d_call: .
clone_size: .
v_call: TRBV28
cdr3_nt: TGTGCCAGCAGTTTACCCCACAGGGACGGGACTAATGAAAAACTGTTTTTT
cdr3_aa: CASSLPHRDGTNEKLFF

j_call: TRBJ1-2
d_call: .
clone_size: few
v_call: TRBV5-1
cdr3_nt: TGCGCCAGCAGCCCGCCGGGCGGTGGCTACACCTTC
cdr3_aa: CASSPPGGGYTF

j_call: TRBJ2-5
d_call: .
clone_size: few
v_call: TRBV5-8
cdr3_nt: TGTGCCAGCAGCTCAAGAAGGCGACTGTCAGAGACCCAGTACTTC
cdr3_aa: CASSSRRRLSETQYF

j_call: TRBJ2-5
d_call: .
clone_size: .
v_call: TRBV27
cdr3_nt: TGCGCCAGCAGCTTGCGTGGGCAGGTCCAAGAGACCCAGTACTTC
cdr3_aa: CASSLRGQVQETQYF

j_call: TRBJ2-7
d_call: .
clone_size: .
v_call: TRBV20-1
cdr3_nt: TGCAGTGCTTTGTTAGGTAAAAAGGGACCCTACGAGCAGTACTTC
cdr3_aa: CSALLGKKGPYEQYF

j_call: TRBJ2-7
d_call: .
clone_size: few
v_call: TRBV2
cdr3_nt: TGTGCCAGCAGGGAGGAGGAGAGCTCCTACGAGCAGTACTTC
cdr3_aa: CASREEESSYEQYF

j_call: TRBJ2-1
d_call: .
clone_size: few
v_call: TRBV29-1
cdr3_nt: TGCAGCGTTGAACACATGACAGGACGCTCCCCTTTAAACCCCGATGAGCAGTTCTTC
cdr3_aa: CSVEHMTGRSPLNPDEQFF

j_call: TRBJ2-7
d_call: .
clone_size: .
v_call: TRBV10-3
cdr3_nt: TGTGCCACCCGTAATATGTGGATGTCCTACGAGCAGTACTTC
cdr3_aa: CATRNMWMSYEQYF

j_call: TRBJ2-1
d_call: .
clone_size: .
v_call: TRBV20-1
cdr3_nt: TGCAGTGCTACCCCCAGAGGCAGATACAATGAGCAGTTCTTC
cdr3_aa: CSATPRGRYNEQFF

j_call: TRBJ2-7
d_call: TRBD1
clone_size: few
v_call: TRBV5-1
cdr3_nt: TGCGCCAGCAGCGCACCGGGACAGGGGGCGGGAGAGCAGTACTTC
cdr3_aa: CASSAPGQGAGEQYF

j_call: TRBJ2-4
d_call: .
clone_size: .
v_call: TRBV20-1
cdr3_nt: TGCAGTGCTAGAGACCCGAAGATAGCCAAAAACATTCAGTACTTC
cdr3_aa: CSARDPKIAKNIQYF